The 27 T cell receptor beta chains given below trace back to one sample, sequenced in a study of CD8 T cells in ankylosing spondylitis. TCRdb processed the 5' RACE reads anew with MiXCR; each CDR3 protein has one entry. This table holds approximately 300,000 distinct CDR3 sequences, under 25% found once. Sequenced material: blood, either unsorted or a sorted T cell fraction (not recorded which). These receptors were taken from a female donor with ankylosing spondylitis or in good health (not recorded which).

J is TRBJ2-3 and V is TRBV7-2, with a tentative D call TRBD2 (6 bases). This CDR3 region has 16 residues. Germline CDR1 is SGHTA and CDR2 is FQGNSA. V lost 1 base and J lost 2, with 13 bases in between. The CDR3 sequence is CASSLGAGRSTDTQYF. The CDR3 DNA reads TGTGCCAGCAGCTTAGGGGCGGGACGTTCCACAGATACGCAGTATTTT.

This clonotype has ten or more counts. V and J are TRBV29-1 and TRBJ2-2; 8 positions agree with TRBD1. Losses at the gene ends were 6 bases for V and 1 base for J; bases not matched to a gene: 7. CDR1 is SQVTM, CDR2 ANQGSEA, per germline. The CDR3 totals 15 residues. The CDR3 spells CSVTSGTGNTGELFF. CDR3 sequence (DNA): TGCAGCGTCACATCCGGGACAGGGAACACCGGGGAGCTGTTTTTT.

DNA for the CDR3: TGTGCCAGCAGCCAAGATCGGGCACGTATTTCTGAAGCTTTCTTT. Protein: CASSQDRARISEAFF. The chain employs TRBV3-1 and TRBJ1-1; D is unclear. The germline CDR1 and CDR2 sequences are LGHDT and YNNKEL (reference sequence). V shed 0 bases and J shed 6 bases, with 14 bases lying between them. The CDR3 runs to 15 residues.

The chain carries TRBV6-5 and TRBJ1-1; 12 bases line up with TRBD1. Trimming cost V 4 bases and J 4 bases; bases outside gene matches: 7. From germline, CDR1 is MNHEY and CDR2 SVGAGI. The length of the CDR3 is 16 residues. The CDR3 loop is CASSWDRGRGITEAFF. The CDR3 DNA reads TGTGCCAGCAGTTGGGACAGGGGGCGCGGGATCACTGAAGCTTTCTTT.

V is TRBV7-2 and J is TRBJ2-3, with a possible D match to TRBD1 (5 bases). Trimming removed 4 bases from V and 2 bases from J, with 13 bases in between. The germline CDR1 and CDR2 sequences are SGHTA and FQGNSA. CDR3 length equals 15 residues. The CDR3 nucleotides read TGTGCCAGCAGCTCCCAGGGCTACCCCACAGATACGCAGTATTTT. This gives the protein CASSSQGYPTDTQYF.

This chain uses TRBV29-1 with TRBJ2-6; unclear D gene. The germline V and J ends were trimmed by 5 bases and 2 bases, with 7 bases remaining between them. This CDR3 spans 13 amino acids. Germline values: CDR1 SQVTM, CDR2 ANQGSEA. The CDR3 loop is CSVKVTGANVLTF. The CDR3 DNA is TGCAGCGTTAAGGTGACTGGGGCCAACGTCCTGACTTTC.

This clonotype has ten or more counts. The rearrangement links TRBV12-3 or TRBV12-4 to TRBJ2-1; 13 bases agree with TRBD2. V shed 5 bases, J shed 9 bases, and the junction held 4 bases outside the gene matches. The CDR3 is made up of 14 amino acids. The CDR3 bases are TGTGCCAGCAGTCGGACTAGCGGGAGCGGTGAGCAGTTCTTC. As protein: CASSRTSGSGEQFF.

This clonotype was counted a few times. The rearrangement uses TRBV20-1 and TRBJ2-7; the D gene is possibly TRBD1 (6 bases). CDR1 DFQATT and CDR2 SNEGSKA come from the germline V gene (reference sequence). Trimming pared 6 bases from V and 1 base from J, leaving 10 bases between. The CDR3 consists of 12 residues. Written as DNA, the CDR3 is TGCAGTGCGATACAGGGATCCTACGAGCAGTACTTC. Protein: CSAIQGSYEQYF.

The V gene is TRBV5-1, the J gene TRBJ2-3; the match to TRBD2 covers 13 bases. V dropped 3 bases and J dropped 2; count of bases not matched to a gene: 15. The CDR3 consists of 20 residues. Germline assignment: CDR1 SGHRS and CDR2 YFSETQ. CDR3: CASSSREGRLAGGPTDTQYF. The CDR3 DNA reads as TGCGCCAGCAGCTCGAGGGAGGGGCGACTAGCGGGAGGCCCCACAGATACGCAGTATTTT.

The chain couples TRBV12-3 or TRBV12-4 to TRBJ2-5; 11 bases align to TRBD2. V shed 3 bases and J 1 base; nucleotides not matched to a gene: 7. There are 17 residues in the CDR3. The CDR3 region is CASSFGLAGGIQETQYF. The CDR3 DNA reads TGTGCCAGCAGTTTTGGCCTAGCGGGAGGAATCCAAGAGACCCAGTACTTC.

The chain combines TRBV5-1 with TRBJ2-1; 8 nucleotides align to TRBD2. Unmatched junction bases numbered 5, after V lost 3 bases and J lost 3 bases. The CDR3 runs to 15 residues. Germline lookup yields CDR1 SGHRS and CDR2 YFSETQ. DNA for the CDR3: TGCGCCAGCAGCTCCACTAGCGGTATCTACAATGAGCAGTTCTTC. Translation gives CASSSTSGIYNEQFF.

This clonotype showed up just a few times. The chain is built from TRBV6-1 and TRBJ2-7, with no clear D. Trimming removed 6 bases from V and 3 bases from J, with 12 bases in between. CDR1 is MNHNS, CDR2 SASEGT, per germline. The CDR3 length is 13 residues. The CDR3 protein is CASRLGLNYEQYF. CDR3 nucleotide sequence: TGTGCCAGCAGGCTAGGGTTAAACTACGAGCAGTACTTC.

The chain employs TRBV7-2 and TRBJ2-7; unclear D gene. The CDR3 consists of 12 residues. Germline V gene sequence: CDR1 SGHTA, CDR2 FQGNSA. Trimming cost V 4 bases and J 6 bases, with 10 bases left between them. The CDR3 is CASSYTNSEQYF. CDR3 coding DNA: TGTGCCAGCAGCTACACAAACAGCGAGCAGTACTTC.

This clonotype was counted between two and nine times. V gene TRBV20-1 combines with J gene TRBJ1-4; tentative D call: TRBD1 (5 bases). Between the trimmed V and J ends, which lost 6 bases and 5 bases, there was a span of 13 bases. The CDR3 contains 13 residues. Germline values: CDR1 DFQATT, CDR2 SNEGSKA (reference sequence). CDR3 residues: CSAQKGANEKLFF. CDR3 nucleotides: TGCAGTGCCCAGAAAGGGGCCAATGAAAAACTGTTTTTT.

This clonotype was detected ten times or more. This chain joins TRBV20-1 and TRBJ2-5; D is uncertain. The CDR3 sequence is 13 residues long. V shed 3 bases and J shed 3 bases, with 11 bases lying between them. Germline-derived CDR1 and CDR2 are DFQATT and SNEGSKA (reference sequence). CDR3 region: CSASFRVEETQYF. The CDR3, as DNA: TGCAGTGCTAGTTTCCGGGTGGAAGAGACCCAGTACTTC.

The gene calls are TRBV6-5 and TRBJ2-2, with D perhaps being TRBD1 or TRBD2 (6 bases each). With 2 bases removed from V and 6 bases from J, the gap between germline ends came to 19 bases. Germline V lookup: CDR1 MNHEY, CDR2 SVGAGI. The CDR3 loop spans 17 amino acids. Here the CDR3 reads CASSYDLVRRGAGELFF. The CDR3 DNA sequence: TGTGCCAGCAGTTACGATCTTGTACGAAGGGGGGCCGGGGAGCTGTTTTTT.

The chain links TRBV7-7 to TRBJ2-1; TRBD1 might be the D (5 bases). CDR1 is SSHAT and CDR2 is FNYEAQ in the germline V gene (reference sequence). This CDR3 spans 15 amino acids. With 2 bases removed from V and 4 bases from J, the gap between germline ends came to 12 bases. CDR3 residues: CASSLSQGSYNEQFF. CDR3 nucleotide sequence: TGTGCCAGCAGCTTAAGTCAGGGATCGTACAATGAGCAGTTCTTC.

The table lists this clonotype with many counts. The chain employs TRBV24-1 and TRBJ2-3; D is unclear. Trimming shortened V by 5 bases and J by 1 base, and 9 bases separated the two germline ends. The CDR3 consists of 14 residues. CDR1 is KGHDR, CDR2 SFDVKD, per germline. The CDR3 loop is CATSGPAGTDTQYF. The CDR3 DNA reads TGTGCCACCAGTGGCCCGGCGGGCACAGATACGCAGTATTTT.

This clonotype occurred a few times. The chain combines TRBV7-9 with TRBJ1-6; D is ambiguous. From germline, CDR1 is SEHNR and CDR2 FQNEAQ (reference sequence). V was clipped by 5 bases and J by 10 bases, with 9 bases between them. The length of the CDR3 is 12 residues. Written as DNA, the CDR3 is TGTGCCAGCAGCCGCCACGAATCACCCCTCCACTTT. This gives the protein CASSRHESPLHF. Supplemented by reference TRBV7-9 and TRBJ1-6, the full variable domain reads DTGVSQNPRHKITKRGQNVTFRCDPISEHNRLYWYRQTLGQGPEFLTYFQNEAQLEKSRLLSDRFSAERPKGSFSTLEIQRTEQGDSAMYLCASSRHESPLHFGNGTRLTVT.

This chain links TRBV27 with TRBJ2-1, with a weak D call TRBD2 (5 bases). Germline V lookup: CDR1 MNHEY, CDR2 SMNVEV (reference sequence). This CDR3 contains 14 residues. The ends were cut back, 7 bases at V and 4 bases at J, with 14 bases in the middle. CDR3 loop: CASKGEQLYNEQFF. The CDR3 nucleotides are TGTGCCAGCAAGGGAGAACAGCTTTACAATGAGCAGTTCTTC.

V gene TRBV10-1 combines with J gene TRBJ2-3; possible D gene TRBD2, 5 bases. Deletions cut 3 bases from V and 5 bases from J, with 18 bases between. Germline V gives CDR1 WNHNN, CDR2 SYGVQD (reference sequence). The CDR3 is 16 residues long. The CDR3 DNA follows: TGCGCCAGCAGTGATCGGACTCCCGAAGGTGGAGATACGCAGTATTTT. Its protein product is CASSDRTPEGGDTQYF.

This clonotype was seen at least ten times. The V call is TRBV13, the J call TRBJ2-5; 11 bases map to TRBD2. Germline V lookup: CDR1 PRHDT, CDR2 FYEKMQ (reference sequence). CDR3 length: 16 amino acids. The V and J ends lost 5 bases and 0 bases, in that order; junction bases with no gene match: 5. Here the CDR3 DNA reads TGTGCCAGCAGCCCGGGACTAGCGGAGTACCAAGAGACCCAGTACTTC. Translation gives CASSPGLAEYQETQYF.

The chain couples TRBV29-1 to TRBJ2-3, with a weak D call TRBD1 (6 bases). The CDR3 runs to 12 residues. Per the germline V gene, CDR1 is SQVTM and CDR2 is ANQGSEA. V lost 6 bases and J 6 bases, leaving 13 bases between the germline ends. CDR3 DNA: TGCAGCGTCGGACAGATAAGCGATACGCAGTATTTT. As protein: CSVGQISDTQYF.

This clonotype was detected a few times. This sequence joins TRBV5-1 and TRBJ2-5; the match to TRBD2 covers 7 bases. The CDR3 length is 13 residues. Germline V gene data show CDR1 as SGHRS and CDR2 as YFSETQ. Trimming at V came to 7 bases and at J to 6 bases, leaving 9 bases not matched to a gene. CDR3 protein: CASSTAGRKTQYF. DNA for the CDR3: TGCGCCAGCTCGACAGCGGGGCGGAAGACCCAGTACTTC. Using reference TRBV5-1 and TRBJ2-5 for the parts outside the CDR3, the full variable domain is KAGVTQTPRYLIKTRGQQVTLSCSPISGHRSVSWYQQTPGQGLQFLFEYFSETQRNKGNFPGRFSGRQFSNSRSEMNVSTLELGDSALYLCASSTAGRKTQYFGPGTRLLVL.

CDR3 sequence: CAISRQGDTGELFF. The CDR3 nucleotides are TGTGCCATCAGCCGACAGGGTGACACCGGGGAGCTGTTTTTT. V gene TRBV10-3 combines with J gene TRBJ2-2, with TRBD1 identical over 7 bases. V lost 6 bases to trimming and J lost 3 bases; unmatched junction nucleotides: 4. Germline CDR1 ENHRY, CDR2 SYGVKD. The CDR3 spans 14 residues.

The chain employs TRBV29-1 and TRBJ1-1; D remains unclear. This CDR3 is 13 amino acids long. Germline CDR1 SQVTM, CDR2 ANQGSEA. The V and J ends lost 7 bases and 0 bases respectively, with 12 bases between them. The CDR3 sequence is CSAGPYMNTEAFF. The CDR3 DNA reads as TGCAGCGCCGGACCTTACATGAACACTGAAGCTTTCTTT. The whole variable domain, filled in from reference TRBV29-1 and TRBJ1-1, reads SAVISQKPSRDICQRGTSLTIQCQVDSQVTMMFWYRQQPGQSLTLIATANQGSEATYESGFVIDKFPISRPNLTFSTLTVSNMSPEDSSIYLCSAGPYMNTEAFFGQGTRLTVV.

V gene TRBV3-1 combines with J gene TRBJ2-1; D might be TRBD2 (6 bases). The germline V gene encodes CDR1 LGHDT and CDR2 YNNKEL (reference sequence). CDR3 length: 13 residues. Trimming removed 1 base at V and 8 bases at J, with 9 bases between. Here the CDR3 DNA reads TGTGCCAGCAGCCAAGCAGCGGGCTATGAGCAGTTCTTC. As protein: CASSQAAGYEQFF.